This T cell receptor (beta chain) is drawn from a study of T-cell memory formation after mild COVID-19. The study's findings and limits: Some clones that responded turned up in pre-infection memory, which suggests that cross-reactive memory joined in.

Germline loops: CDR1 SGHNT, CDR2 YYREEE (reference sequence). The CDR3 runs to 16 residues. Germline trimming cut 4 bases from V and 1 base from J; bases unmatched to any gene: 9. Of note for this clonotype: The antigen remains undetermined.

TCRalpha and TCRbeta libraries used 5'RACE with constant-segment primers and UMIs. TCRdb reprocessed the 5' RACE reads via MiXCR and lists one record per CDR3 protein. The data hold 75,000 to 95,000 distinct CDR3 sequences, with roughly 16% observed a single time. Sequencing was done on a sample of PBMCs or a T cell subset sorted from them (not recorded which). This chain connects TRBV5-4 to TRBJ1-1; 8 bases are shared with TRBD1. The TCR originated in a man aged 18 to 29 who had mild COVID-19 (a few samples of this study predate the infection). Cell type and time point are not known. The CDR3: CASSGNLGTGNTEAFF. CDR3 bases: TGTGCCAGCAGCGGAAACCTTGGGACAGGGAACACTGAAGCTTTCTTT.